This is a list of T cell receptor beta chains from one sample in a study of OX40 agonist ivuxolimab in advanced cancers. Measured with immunoSEQ multiplex PCR; TCRdb has only the in-frame clones, and not every one. This sample yields roughly 15,000 clones, of which 81% are seen a single time; about 39% belongs to the top ten. Specimen: CD4+ or CD8+ T cells sorted from blood, collected in a trial of the OX40 agonist ivuxolimab. These receptors came from an adult with an advanced solid tumor such as melanoma, head and neck, liver or kidney cancer. Each CDR3 is given with its conserved first and last residue. D genes are given only for firm matches. Size is omitted from some rows. Given values are once, few, many or a class for expanded clones.

D	V	J	size	DNA	CDR3
TRBD2	TRBV11-2	TRBJ2-5	.	TGTGCCAGCAGCGAAGGACTAGCGGGGGGAGAGACCCAGTACTTC	CASSEGLAGGETQYF
.	TRBV6-6	TRBJ2-3	.	TGTGCCAGCAGTTACAGGGGCCGCACAGATACGCAGTATTTT	CASSYRGRTDTQYF
TRBD2	TRBV27	TRBJ2-7	once	TGTGCCAGCAGTTTAACCCACGGGGGGACCCCGGTCTACGAGCAGTACTTC	CASSLTHGGTPVYEQYF
.	TRBV18	TRBJ2-2	.	TGTGCCAGCTCACCACCAGGCACTAGCCGCCCAGAGTTCACCGGGGAGCTGTTTTTT	CASSPPGTSRPEFTGELFF
.	TRBV13	TRBJ1-5	.	TGTGCCAGCGGACGGCCCAATGGGCCCCAGCATTTT	CASGRPNGPQHF
.	TRBV9	TRBJ2-1	.	TGTGCCAGCAGCCCAGACTCCAATGAGCAGTTCTTC	CASSPDSNEQFF
.	TRBV28	TRBJ2-7	once	TGTGCCAGCAGTTTAAGGGGGACGGCTGCCTCCGAGCAGTACTTC	CASSLRGTAASEQYF
TRBD1	TRBV5-1	TRBJ1-4	.	TGCGCCAGCAGCTCGGGACAGGGCGAAGAAAAACTGTTTTTT	CASSSGQGEEKLFF
TRBD1	TRBV29-1	TRBJ2-7	.	TGCAGCGTTGAAGATCGGGACAGGGAGTACGAGCAGTACTTC	CSVEDRDREYEQYF
TRBD2	TRBV6-6	TRBJ2-5	.	TGTGCCAGCAGTTTAGACCGGGGGGAAGAGACCCAGTACTTC	CASSLDRGEETQYF
.	TRBV28	TRBJ2-7	.	TGTGCCAGCAGTTTGGGCAGGTACGAGCAGTACTTC	CASSLGRYEQYF
.	TRBV7-3	TRBJ2-1	.	TGTGCCAGCAGAGCCGGGCCGAGCTCCTACAATGAGCAGTTCTTC	CASRAGPSSYNEQFF
.	TRBV4-2	TRBJ1-1	.	TGTGCCAGCAGCCTGACACAGGGTACAACTGAAGCTTTCTTT	CASSLTQGTTEAFF
.	TRBV4-3	TRBJ1-1	.	TGCGCCAGCAGCCAAGCTTGGGGACTGATGAACACTGAAGCTTTCTTT	CASSQAWGLMNTEAFF
TRBD1	TRBV2	TRBJ2-7	few	TGTGCCAGCAGTGACGGACAGGGGTTTGGCGAGCAGTACTTC	CASSDGQGFGEQYF
.	TRBV5-6	TRBJ2-7	.	TGTGCCAGCAGCTCGGGACTGGGTTCCTACGAGCAGTACTTC	CASSSGLGSYEQYF
TRBD2	TRBV28	TRBJ2-7	.	TGTGCCAGCAGTTCGGGACTAGCGGGCCCCGCCTACGAGCAGTACTTC	CASSSGLAGPAYEQYF
.	TRBV5-1	TRBJ2-7	medium-sized	TGCGCCAGCAGCTTGCTACAGGGATCTTCGGAGCAGTACTTC	CASSLLQGSSEQYF
.	TRBV7-9	TRBJ1-2	.	TGTGCCAGCAGCTTGGGCGAATCCTATGGCTACACCTTC	CASSLGESYGYTF
.	TRBV18	TRBJ1-2	.	TGTGCCAGCTCACCATCCGGGGAAGGCTACACCTTC	CASSPSGEGYTF
TRBD1	TRBV7-9	TRBJ2-7	.	TGTGCCAGCAGCTTAGCGGGGACAGGGGCCTACGAGCAGTACTTC	CASSLAGTGAYEQYF
.	TRBV9	TRBJ1-5	.	TGTGCCAGCAGCGTAGGTGGCACACCGTTCAATCAGCCCCAGCATTTT	CASSVGGTPFNQPQHF
.	TRBV11-2	TRBJ2-7	few	TGTGCCAGCAGCCAAACAGGGAATCGCGCCGAGCAGTACTTC	CASSQTGNRAEQYF
TRBD1	TRBV13	TRBJ1-3	.	TGTGCCAGCAGCATGGGACAGGACTCTGGAAACACCATATATTTT	CASSMGQDSGNTIYF